These 13 T cell receptor beta chains came from one sample sequenced in a study of technical replicates of blood from four donors. TCRdb keeps only in-frame clones here, not all; method: immunoSEQ multiplex PCR. The table lists under 95,000 clones, more than 95% of them singletons. What was sequenced was T cells isolated from PBMCs. These receptors came from a human donor in good health.

This chain links TRBV6-5 with TRBJ2-3; no definite D call. The CDR3 is 11 residues long. Per the germline V gene, CDR1 is MNHEY and CDR2 is SVGAGI. Trimming removed 6 bases at V and 2 bases at J, with 3 bases between. The CDR3, as DNA: TGTGCCAGCAGACACACAGATACGCAGTATTTT. Encoded protein: CASRHTDTQYF.

The chain carries TRBV19 and TRBJ2-1; weak D call: TRBD1 (6 bases). The germline V gene has CDR1 LNHDA and CDR2 SQIVND (reference sequence). V was trimmed by 3 bases and J by 2 bases, leaving 11 bases between them. The CDR3 consists of 15 residues. The CDR3 nucleotides read TGTGCCAGTAGTATGGGTACAGGGACCTACAATGAGCAGTTCTTC. It specifies CASSMGTGTYNEQFF. Filled out from reference TRBV19 and TRBJ2-1, the complete variable domain reads DGGITQSPKYLFRKEGQNVTLSCEQNLNHDAMYWYRQDPGQGLRLIYYSQIVNDFQKGDIAEGYSVSREKKESFPLTVTSAQKNPTAFYLCASSMGTGTYNEQFFGPGTRLTVL.

This rearrangement joins TRBV6-1 to TRBJ1-1; no definite D call. CDR1 and CDR2 (germline): MNHNS, SASEGT. With 3 bases removed from V and 2 bases from J, the gap between germline ends came to 10 bases. The CDR3 totals 14 residues. CDR3 nucleotides: TGTGCCAGCAGTGACCCGCAGGCCAACACTGAAGCTTTCTTT. Protein product: CASSDPQANTEAFF.

This chain links TRBV7-2 with TRBJ1-6; D is unresolved. Trimming took 2 bases from V and 8 from J, leaving 7 bases between them. From germline, CDR1 is SGHTA and CDR2 FQGNSA. This CDR3 has 13 amino acids. The CDR3 loop reads CASSLLDDSPLHF. CDR3 DNA sequence: TGTGCCAGCAGCTTACTAGATGATTCACCCCTCCACTTT.

The gene calls are TRBV9 and TRBJ2-1; weak D call: TRBD2 (6 bases). Trimming shortened V by 0 bases and J by 4 bases, and 8 bases separated the two germline ends. Germline-derived CDR1 and CDR2 are SGDLS and YYNGEE. This CDR3 is built from 14 residues. This CDR3 is CASSVGGTYNEQFF. Here the CDR3 DNA reads TGTGCCAGCAGCGTAGGCGGGACTTACAATGAGCAGTTCTTC.

V is TRBV7-9 and J is TRBJ1-2, with 7 bases lining up with TRBD1. The CDR3 length is 13 residues. Germline trimming cut 3 bases from V and 6 bases from J; bases unmatched to any gene: 4. Germline V gene sequence: CDR1 SEHNR, CDR2 FQNEAQ (reference sequence). CDR3 coding DNA: TGTGCCAGCAGCTTGGGACAGTCCGATGGCTACACCTTC. Translating it yields CASSLGQSDGYTF. Combining the CDR3 with reference TRBV7-9 and TRBJ1-2 gives the whole variable domain DTGVSQNPRHKITKRGQNVTFRCDPISEHNRLYWYRQTLGQGPEFLTYFQNEAQLEKSRLLSDRFSAERPKGSFSTLEIQRTEQGDSAMYLCASSLGQSDGYTFGSGTRLTVV.

This sequence joins TRBV27 and TRBJ2-1, with 9 bases identical to TRBD1. V was pared by 3 bases and J by 12 bases, with 3 bases of the junction left unmatched. The CDR3 covers 12 residues. Germline loops: CDR1 MNHEY, CDR2 SMNVEV (reference sequence). CDR3 in amino acids: CASSLGGQGQFF. In DNA, the CDR3 is TGTGCCAGCAGTTTGGGGGGACAGGGGCAGTTCTTC.

The J gene is TRBJ2-7, the V gene TRBV4-1, with D tentatively TRBD1 (5 bases). The V gene lost 0 bases and the J gene lost 2 bases, with 8 bases spanning the gap. CDR3 length: 14 residues. Per germline, CDR1 MGHRA and CDR2 YSYEKL. This chain's CDR3 is CASSQESRAYEQYF. DNA for the CDR3: TGCGCCAGCAGCCAAGAGTCCAGGGCCTACGAGCAGTACTTC.

The rearrangement links TRBV9 to TRBJ1-1; possible D gene TRBD1, 5 bases. Germline V gene sequence: CDR1 SGDLS, CDR2 YYNGEE. Trimming stripped 0 bases from V and 4 bases from J, with 13 bases between. The CDR3 totals 15 residues. The CDR3 sequence is CASSVEPGLGTEAFF. The CDR3 DNA reads as TGTGCCAGCAGCGTAGAGCCAGGGCTGGGCACTGAAGCTTTCTTT.

This clone was observed a single time. The chain has TRBV5-1 and TRBJ1-2, with a possible D match to TRBD1 (5 bases). This CDR3 contains 14 residues. Trimming removed 5 bases from V and 6 bases from J, with 17 bases in between. Germline V gene lookup returns CDR1 SGHRS and CDR2 YFSETQ. CDR3 in amino acids: CASRDRNSYHGYTF. The CDR3 DNA is TGCGCCAGCAGAGACAGAAATTCGTATCATGGCTACACCTTC.

V gene TRBV10-3 combines with J gene TRBJ1-1, with TRBD1 matching 9 bases. This CDR3 has 13 amino acids. Germline values: CDR1 ENHRY, CDR2 SYGVKD. With 11 bases clipped from V and 3 bases from J, the junction kept 7 bases outside the gene matches. The CDR3, as DNA: TGTGCCGGTGGACAGGGGCGCGACACTGAAGCTTTCTTT. This codes for CAGGQGRDTEAFF.

This chain joins TRBV5-1 and TRBJ2-7; 10 bases line up with TRBD1. CDR1 is SGHRS, CDR2 YFSETQ, per germline. This CDR3 is built from 14 residues. The junction had 4 bases not matched to a gene; V was cut back by 3 bases and J by 4 bases. The CDR3 DNA reads as TGCGCCAGCAGCTCGACAGGGGGCAGTTACGAGCAGTACTTC. Its translation: CASSSTGGSYEQYF.

This clone was detected only once. CDR3 sequence (DNA): TGCAGTGCTAATTGGGGCAACGAGCAGTTCTTC. Protein product: CSANWGNEQFF. The chain carries TRBV20-1 and TRBJ2-1, with a possible D match to TRBD1 (5 bases). Germline-derived CDR1 and CDR2 are DFQATT and SNEGSKA (reference sequence). This CDR3 is built from 11 residues. Trimming took off 4 bases at V and 10 bases at J, with 11 bases between the two ends.